This T cell receptor (beta chain) was profiled in a study of blood T cell repertoires in COVID-19. Generated by immunoSEQ multiplex PCR, the TCRdb table keeps only in-frame clones and is missing some. The sample records just over 150,000 clones, 88% being singletons. Germline V gene data show CDR1 as SGDLS and CDR2 as YYNGEE. CDR3 size: 16 residues. The V and J ends lost 0 bases and 4 bases respectively, with 16 bases between them. The sequence derives from a woman in her seventies with acute or convalescent COVID-19. The V gene is TRBV9, the J gene TRBJ1-1; the D gene is possibly TRBD1 (6 bases). The specimen sequenced was peripheral blood. CDR3 nucleotide sequence: TGTGCCAGCAGCGTAGACCCCGGGGGGCATGGCACTGAAGCTTTCTTT. It codes for CASSVDPGGHGTEAFF.